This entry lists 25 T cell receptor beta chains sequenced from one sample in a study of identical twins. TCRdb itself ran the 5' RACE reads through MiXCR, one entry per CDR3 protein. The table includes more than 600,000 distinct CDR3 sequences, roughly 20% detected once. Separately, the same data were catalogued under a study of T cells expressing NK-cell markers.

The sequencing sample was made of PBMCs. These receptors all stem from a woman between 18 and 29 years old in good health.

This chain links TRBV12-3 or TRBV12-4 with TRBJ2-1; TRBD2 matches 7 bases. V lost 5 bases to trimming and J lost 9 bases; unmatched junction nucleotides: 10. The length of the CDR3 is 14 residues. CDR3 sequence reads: CASSPSRGGGEQFF. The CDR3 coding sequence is TGTGCCAGCAGTCCATCGCGGGGCGGGGGTGAGCAGTTCTTC.

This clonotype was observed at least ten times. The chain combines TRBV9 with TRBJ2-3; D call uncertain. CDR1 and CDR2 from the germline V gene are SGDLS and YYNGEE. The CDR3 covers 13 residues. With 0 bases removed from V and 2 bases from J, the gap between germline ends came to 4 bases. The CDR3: CASSVGDTDTQYF. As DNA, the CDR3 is TGTGCCAGCAGCGTAGGAGACACAGATACGCAGTATTTT.

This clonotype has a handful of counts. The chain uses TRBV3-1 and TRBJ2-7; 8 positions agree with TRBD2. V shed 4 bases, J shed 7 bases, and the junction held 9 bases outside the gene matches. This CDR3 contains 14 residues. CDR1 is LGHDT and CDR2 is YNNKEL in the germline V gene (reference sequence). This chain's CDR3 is CASSLAGNSWEQYF. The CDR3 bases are TGTGCCAGCAGCCTAGCGGGGAACTCTTGGGAGCAGTACTTC.

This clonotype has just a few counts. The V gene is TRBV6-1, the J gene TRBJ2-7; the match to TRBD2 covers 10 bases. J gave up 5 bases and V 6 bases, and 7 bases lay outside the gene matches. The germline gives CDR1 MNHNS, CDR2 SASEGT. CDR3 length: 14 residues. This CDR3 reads CASSTTSGNHEQYF. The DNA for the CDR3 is TGTGCCAGCAGCACCACTAGCGGGAACCACGAGCAGTACTTC.

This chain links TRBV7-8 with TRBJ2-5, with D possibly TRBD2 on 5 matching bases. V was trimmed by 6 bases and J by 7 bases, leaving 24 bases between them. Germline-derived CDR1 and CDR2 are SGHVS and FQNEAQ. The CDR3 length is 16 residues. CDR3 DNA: TGTGCCAGCAGGCCAACGGGTCGCGGAGGACCCGGGACCCAGTACTTC. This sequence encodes CASRPTGRGGPGTQYF. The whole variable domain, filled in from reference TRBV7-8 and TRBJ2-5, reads GAGVSQSPRYKVAKRGQDVALRCDPISGHVSLFWYQQALGQGPEFLTYFQNEAQLDKSGLPSDRFFAERPEGSVSTLKIQRTQQEDSAVYLCASRPTGRGGPGTQYFGPGTRLLVL.

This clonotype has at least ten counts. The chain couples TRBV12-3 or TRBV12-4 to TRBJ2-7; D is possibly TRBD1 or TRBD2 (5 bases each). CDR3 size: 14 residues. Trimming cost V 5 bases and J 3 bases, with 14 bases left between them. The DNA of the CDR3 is TGTGCCAGCAGTATTACGGGACGGCTCTACGAGCAGTACTTC. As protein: CASSITGRLYEQYF.

This chain's CDR3 is CASSLVDPNGNEQFF. The CDR3 DNA reads as TGTGCCAGCAGTTTGGTGGATCCCAACGGGAATGAGCAGTTCTTC. This chain links TRBV12-3 or TRBV12-4 with TRBJ2-1; D ambiguous. The CDR3 length is 15 residues. With 3 bases removed from V and 7 bases from J, the gap between germline ends came to 16 bases.

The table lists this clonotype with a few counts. CDR3 amino acids: CSAQGSANTEAFF. The CDR3 nucleotides are TGCAGCGCCCAAGGGTCCGCGAACACTGAAGCTTTCTTT. The chain links TRBV29-1 to TRBJ1-1; D is unclear. V lost 7 bases and J 1 base, leaving 13 bases between the germline ends. The CDR3 loop spans 13 amino acids. CDR1 is SQVTM and CDR2 is ANQGSEA in the germline V gene.

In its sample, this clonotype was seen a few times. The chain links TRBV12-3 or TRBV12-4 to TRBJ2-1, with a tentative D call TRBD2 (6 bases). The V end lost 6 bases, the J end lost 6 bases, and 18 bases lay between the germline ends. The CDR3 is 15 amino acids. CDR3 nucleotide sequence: TGTGCCAGCAGCTTGGCCACGGGGGTCGGCAATGAGCAGTTCTTC. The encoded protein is CASSLATGVGNEQFF.

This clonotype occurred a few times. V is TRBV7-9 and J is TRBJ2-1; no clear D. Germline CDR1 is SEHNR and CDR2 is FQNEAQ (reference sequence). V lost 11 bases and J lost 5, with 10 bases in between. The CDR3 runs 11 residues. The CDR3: CAGVEDNEQFF. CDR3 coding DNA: TGTGCCGGCGTTGAGGACAATGAGCAGTTCTTC.

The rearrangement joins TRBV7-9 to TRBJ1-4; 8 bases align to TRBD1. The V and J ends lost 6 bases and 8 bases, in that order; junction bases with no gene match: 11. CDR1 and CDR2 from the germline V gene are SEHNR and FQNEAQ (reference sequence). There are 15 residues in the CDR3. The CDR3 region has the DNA TGTGCCAGCAGAGTAGGACAGGGCCTTGAAGAAAAACTGTTTTTT. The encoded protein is CASRVGQGLEEKLFF.

The CDR3 sequence: CASSWTRRTYGYTF. In DNA form, the CDR3 reads TGTGCCAGCAGTTGGACGAGACGTACCTATGGCTACACCTTC. The chain joins TRBV6-5 to TRBJ1-2; D unresolved. The CDR3 totals 14 residues. The germline V gene has CDR1 MNHEY and CDR2 SVGAGI. Trimming took 4 bases from V and 4 from J, leaving 13 bases between them.

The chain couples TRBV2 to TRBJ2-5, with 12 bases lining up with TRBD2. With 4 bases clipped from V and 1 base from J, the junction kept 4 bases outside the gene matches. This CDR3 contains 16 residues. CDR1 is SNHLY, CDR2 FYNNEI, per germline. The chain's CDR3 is CASSGVLAGGQETQYF. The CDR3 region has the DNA TGTGCCAGCAGTGGGGTACTAGCGGGGGGCCAAGAGACCCAGTACTTC.

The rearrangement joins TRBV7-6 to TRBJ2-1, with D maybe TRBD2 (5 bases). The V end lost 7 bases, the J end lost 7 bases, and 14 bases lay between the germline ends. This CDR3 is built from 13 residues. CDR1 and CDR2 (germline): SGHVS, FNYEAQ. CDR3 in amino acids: CASTVGGLNEQFF. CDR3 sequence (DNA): TGTGCCAGCACCGTAGGAGGTTTAAATGAGCAGTTCTTC.

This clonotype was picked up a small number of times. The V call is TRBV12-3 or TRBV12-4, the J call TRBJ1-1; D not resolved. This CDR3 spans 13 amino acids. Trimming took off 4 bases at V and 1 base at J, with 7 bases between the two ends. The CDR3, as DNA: TGTGCCAGCAGTTCCTCGCGGAACACTGAAGCTTTCTTT. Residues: CASSSSRNTEAFF.

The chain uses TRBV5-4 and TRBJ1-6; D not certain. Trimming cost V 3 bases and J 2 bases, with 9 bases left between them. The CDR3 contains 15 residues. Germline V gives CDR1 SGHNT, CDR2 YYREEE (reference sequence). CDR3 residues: CASSSLSTYNSPLHF. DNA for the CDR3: TGTGCCAGCAGCTCGCTATCGACCTATAATTCACCCCTCCACTTT.

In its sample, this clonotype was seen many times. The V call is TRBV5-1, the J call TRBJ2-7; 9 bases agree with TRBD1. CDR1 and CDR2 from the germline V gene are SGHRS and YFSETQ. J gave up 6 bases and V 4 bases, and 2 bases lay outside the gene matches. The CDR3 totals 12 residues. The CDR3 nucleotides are TGCGCCAGCAGCGTGGACAGGGGCGAGCAGTACTTC. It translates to CASSVDRGEQYF. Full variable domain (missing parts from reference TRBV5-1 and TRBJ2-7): KAGVTQTPRYLIKTRGQQVTLSCSPISGHRSVSWYQQTPGQGLQFLFEYFSETQRNKGNFPGRFSGRQFSNSRSEMNVSTLELGDSALYLCASSVDRGEQYFGPGTRLTVT.

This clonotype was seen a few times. In nucleotides, the CDR3 is TGCGCCAGCAGCTTGGTGGGGGTGAGCACCGGGGAGCTGTTTTTT. This gives the protein CASSLVGVSTGELFF. V is TRBV5-1 and J is TRBJ2-2, with D possibly being TRBD1 or TRBD2 (5 bases each). This CDR3 has 15 residues. V was trimmed by 0 bases and J by 4 bases, leaving 10 bases between them. Germline V lookup: CDR1 SGHRS, CDR2 YFSETQ.

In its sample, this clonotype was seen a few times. Here the CDR3 DNA reads TGTGCCAGCGACCTCGGGACAGCCACCGGGGAGCTGTTTTTT. Translation gives CASDLGTATGELFF. The V gene is TRBV2, the J gene TRBJ2-2, with 7 bases matching TRBD1. V was clipped by 8 bases and J by 4 bases; unmatched bases: 7. The CDR3 has 14 amino acids. Looked up from germline, CDR1 is SNHLY and CDR2 is FYNNEI.

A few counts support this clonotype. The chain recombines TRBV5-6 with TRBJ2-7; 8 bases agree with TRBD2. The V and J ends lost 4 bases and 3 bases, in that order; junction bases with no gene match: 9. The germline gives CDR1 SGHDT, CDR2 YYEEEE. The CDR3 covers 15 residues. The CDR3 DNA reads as TGTGCCAGCAGCGTCGTGGGTGCGGGGGGCTACGAGCAGTACTTC. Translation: CASSVVGAGGYEQYF.

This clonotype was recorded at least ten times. The CDR3, as DNA: TGTGCCAGCAGTTACGGACAGGATTTCTACTTC. It is translated as CASSYGQDFYF. V is TRBV6-5 and J is TRBJ2-5; TRBD1 agrees at 7 bases. Looked up from germline, CDR1 is MNHEY and CDR2 is SVGAGI. The V gene end was trimmed by 2 bases and the J gene end by 14 bases; junction bases not matched to a gene: 5. The length of the CDR3 is 11 residues.

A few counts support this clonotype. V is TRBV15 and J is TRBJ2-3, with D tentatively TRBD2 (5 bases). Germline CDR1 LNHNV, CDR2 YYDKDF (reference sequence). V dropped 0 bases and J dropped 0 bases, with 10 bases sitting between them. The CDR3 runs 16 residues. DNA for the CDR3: TGTGCCACCAGCAGAGATGAGGGTCGGAGCACAGATACGCAGTATTTT. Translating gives CATSRDEGRSTDTQYF.

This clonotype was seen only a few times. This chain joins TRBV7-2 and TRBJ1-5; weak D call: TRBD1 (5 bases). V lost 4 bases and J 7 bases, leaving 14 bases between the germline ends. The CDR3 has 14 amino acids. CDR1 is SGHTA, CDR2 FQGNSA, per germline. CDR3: CASSSQGAWQPQHF. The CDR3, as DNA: TGTGCCAGCAGCTCGCAGGGAGCTTGGCAGCCCCAGCATTTT.

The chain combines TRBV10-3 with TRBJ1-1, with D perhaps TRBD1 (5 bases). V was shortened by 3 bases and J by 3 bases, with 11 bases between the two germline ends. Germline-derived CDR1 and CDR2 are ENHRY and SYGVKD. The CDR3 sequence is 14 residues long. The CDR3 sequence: CAISDLSGDTEAFF. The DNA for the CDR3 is TGTGCCATCAGTGACCTATCGGGGGACACTGAAGCTTTCTTT.

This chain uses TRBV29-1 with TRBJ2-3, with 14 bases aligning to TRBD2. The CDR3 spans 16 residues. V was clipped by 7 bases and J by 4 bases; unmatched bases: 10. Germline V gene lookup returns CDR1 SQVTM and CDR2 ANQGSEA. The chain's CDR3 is CSGTGLAGGFADTQYF. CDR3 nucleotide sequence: TGCAGCGGAACAGGACTAGCGGGAGGTTTTGCAGATACGCAGTATTTT.